These 2 T cell receptor beta chains share one sample of origin, sequenced in a study of cytomegalovirus exposure and HLA in healthy donors. Using immunoSEQ multiplex PCR, the repertoire was profiled, and TCRdb retains in-frame clones only, with some absent. Among over 120,000 clones listed, about 87% were seen once. Sequencing was carried out using PBMCs. These receptors were taken from a woman aged 25 to 39 in good health and CMV-seropositive.

The chain's CDR3 is CASSGLTDTQYF. The CDR3 region has the DNA TGTGCCAGCAGTGGTCTCACAGATACGCAGTATTTT. The gene calls are TRBV6-4 and TRBJ2-3; D is ambiguous. Germline V lookup: CDR1 MRHNA, CDR2 SNTAGT. Deletions cut 4 bases from V and 2 bases from J, with 4 bases between. This CDR3 comprises 12 residues.

J is TRBJ2-7 and V is TRBV7-9, with a weak D call TRBD1 (6 bases). V lost 2 bases and J 5 bases, leaving 13 bases between the germline ends. The CDR3 contains 14 residues. The V gene's germline CDR1 is SEHNR and CDR2 FQNEAQ (reference sequence). In DNA, the CDR3 is TGTGCCAGCAGCTTACTACCGACAGGCCACGAGCAGTACTTC. Translated: CASSLLPTGHEQYF.